This TCR beta chain was captured in a study of shared clonotypes between healthy human individuals. Study results and caveats: Apart from blood, nothing was sampled; tissue repertoires likely differ. How much donors shared clonotypes was expected to be affected by sequencing depth.

In regard to this clone: What it recognizes is unknown. In the same sample, other DNA sequences code for this CDR3.

Generated by immunoSEQ multiplex PCR, the TCRdb table keeps only in-frame clones and is missing some. The data show 2,500,000 or so clones, roughly nine tenths seen once. Germline assignment: CDR1 SGHTA and CDR2 FQGNSA. V gave up 5 bases and J gave up 1 base, with 7 bases separating them. The CDR3 is 13 residues long. The sequenced material came from naive CD4+ T cells sorted from blood. Subset indicated: CD45RA+ positively selected. The clonotype was recovered from a man aged 18 to 30 in good health. The chain combines TRBV7-2 with TRBJ2-3, with unresolved D. DNA for the CDR3: TGTGCCAGCAGCCTAAGCCGCACAGATACGCAGTATTTT. Translating it yields CASSLSRTDTQYF.